This T cell receptor (beta chain) was profiled in a study of vaccination and CD4 T cells after COVID-19. The wider study: The cells in question were stimulated using overlapping spike peptides derived from SARS-CoV-2, HCoV-NL63, HCoV-OC43 and HCoV-229E.

Trimming stripped 2 bases from V and 1 base from J, with 8 bases between. The CDR3 spans 13 residues. Germline values: CDR1 DFQATT, CDR2 SNEGSKA (reference sequence). As to time point: late sampling 161 to 241 days after vaccination in a few convalescent patients. Treatment meaning: approximately 9-day PBMC culture with coronavirus spike peptide pools or control peptides (ViraFEST assay). Before Alpha, Beta and Delta appeared in the US, convalescents tested positive (March–late 2020). A few counts support this clonotype. Antigen: not known. Sequencing of DNA taken from cultured CD4+ T cells relied on the Oncomine TCR Beta short-read assay. Extraction of genomic DNA was performed on cultured CD4+ T cells. TCRdb analysed the PCR reads with MiXCR anew, one entry per CDR3 protein. In the table there are about 26,000 distinct CDR3 sequences, around two fifths of which are singletons.

The sample here was CD4+ T cells from blood, cultured in vitro, taken about 7 months after SARS-CoV-2 vaccination. The TCR comes from a human donor who had recovered from COVID-19. The chain recombines TRBV20-1 with TRBJ2-5; D is possibly TRBD1 (6 bases). The CDR3 nucleotides are TGCAGTGCTAGACAGGGGACCCAAGAGACCCAGTACTTC. Encoded protein: CSARQGTQETQYF.